Following are 8 T cell receptor beta chains from one sample sequenced in a study of untreated major depressive disorder. Produced via immunoSEQ multiplex PCR; TCRdb's table is partial and in-frame only. The table lists roughly 13,000 clones, 75% to 95% of them singletons. Broader study findings: CD4+ T cells from depressed patients used TRBV05-01 (Vbeta 5.1) more often than controls.

For these receptors, no antigen is known. Sequencing input: CD4+ T cells from PBMCs. These receptors were obtained from a woman in her twenties or thirties with major depressive disorder.

The V gene is TRBV27, the J gene TRBJ2-7; the D call may be TRBD1 or TRBD2 (6 bases each). V lost 4 bases and J 2 bases, leaving 18 bases between the germline ends. The CDR3 covers 16 residues. Germline CDR1 MNHEY, CDR2 SMNVEV (reference sequence). For the CDR3, the DNA is TGTGCCAGCAGTTATCGGCGGGGCCAGGGGACCTACGAGCAGTACTTC. This codes for CASSYRRGQGTYEQYF.

J is TRBJ1-2 and V is TRBV27; 9 bases are shared with TRBD1. In germline, CDR1 is MNHEY, CDR2 SMNVEV (reference sequence). V was clipped by 5 bases and J by 8 bases; unmatched bases: 9. The CDR3 is made up of 14 amino acids. The CDR3 reads CASSPGQGIRGYTF. The CDR3 DNA follows: TGTGCCAGCAGTCCAGGACAGGGGATCAGGGGCTACACCTTC.

The V call is TRBV5-6, the J call TRBJ1-3, with unresolved D. Germline V gene data show CDR1 as SGHDT and CDR2 as YYEEEE. V was pared by 0 bases and J by 2 bases, with 12 bases between. This CDR3 is built from 16 residues. The CDR3 loop is CASSLVPGLAGNTIYF. The CDR3 DNA reads TGTGCCAGCAGCTTGGTTCCGGGTTTGGCTGGAAACACCATATATTTT.

This sequence joins TRBV28 and TRBJ2-5, with 7 positions matching TRBD2. Germline assignment: CDR1 MDHEN and CDR2 SYDVKM. The J segment lost 5 bases and the V segment lost 5 bases, leaving 5 bases of the junction unmatched. The CDR3 runs 13 residues. CDR3 amino acids: CASSGGGIETQYF. CDR3 DNA sequence: TGTGCCAGCAGTGGGGGGGGAATTGAGACCCAGTACTTC. The whole variable domain, filled in from reference TRBV28 and TRBJ2-5, reads DVKVTQSSRYLVKRTGEKVFLECVQDMDHENMFWYRQDPGLGLRLIYFSYDVKMKEKGDIPEGYSVSREKKERFSLILESASTNQTSMYLCASSGGGIETQYFGPGTRLLVL.

The chain links TRBV21-1 to TRBJ1-2. TRBV21-1 is a recognized pseudogene. The CDR3 length is 9 residues. This CDR3 is CASYPGPRF. CDR3 DNA: TGTGCCAGTTACCCGGGACCCCGCTTC.

The chain is built from TRBV2 and TRBJ1-2; D ambiguous. CDR3 length equals 14 residues. V shed 7 bases and J shed 1 base, with 13 bases lying between them. Germline CDR1 is SNHLY and CDR2 is FYNNEI. CDR3: CASTLRGSNYGYTF. The CDR3 coding sequence is TGTGCCAGCACCCTTCGGGGAAGTAACTATGGCTACACCTTC.

The chain recombines TRBV6-4 with TRBJ1-5, with 10 bases that match TRBD1. Germline trimming cut 7 bases from V and 0 bases from J; bases unmatched to any gene: 12. Per germline, CDR1 MRHNA and CDR2 SNTAGT. The CDR3 has 18 amino acids. In DNA, the CDR3 is TGTGCCAGCAAGCGGAGGCGGGACAGGGGAAATAGCAATCAGCCCCAGCATTTT. Encoded protein: CASKRRRDRGNSNQPQHF.

The rearrangement uses TRBV19 and TRBJ1-4; TRBD1 is a possible D gene (5 bases). In germline, CDR1 is LNHDA, CDR2 SQIVND (reference sequence). The CDR3 runs 16 residues. The V gene lost 6 bases and the J gene lost 8 bases, with 22 bases spanning the gap. CDR3 coding DNA: TGTGCCAGTAGCCCGTGGGGGGGACTGGGTGTAGAAAAACTGTTTTTT. Its translation: CASSPWGGLGVEKLFF.